A selection of T cell receptor beta chains follows, all from one sample in a study of STAT3 mutations in large granular lymphocyte leukemia. TCRdb keeps only in-frame clones here, not all; method: immunoSEQ multiplex PCR. The repertoire has 2,000 to 3,000 clones, about 56% of them found once; the top ten carry roughly four fifths. Sequencing was performed on peripheral blood mononuclear cells. These receptors came from a man in his 60s with T-cell large granular lymphocyte leukemia. Some clones in this sample may be carry-over from other donors' samples. Each CDR3 is given with its conserved first and last residue. The D gene is left open where the match is weak. Only some rows state a clone size, as once, few, many or a class for expanded clones.

cdr3_nt cdr3_aa j_call clone_size v_call d_call
TGCGCCAGCAGTTCCGGGACGAACACTGAAGCTTTCTTT CASSSGTNTEAFF TRBJ1-1 - TRBV5-1 -
TGTGCCAGCTCACTAAGCGGACTTGTGCAGCCCCAGCATTTT CASSLSGLVQPQHF TRBJ1-5 few TRBV18 -
TGTGCCTGTAGTGCGATCTCCTACGAGCAGTACTTC CACSAISYEQYF TRBJ2-7 - TRBV30 -
TGTGCCAGCAGTCGTCGGGGTTCTGACACAGATACGCAGTATTTT CASSRRGSDTDTQYF TRBJ2-3 - TRBV6-5 -
TGTGCCAGCGGTGTGGGGGATACGCAGTATTTT CASGVGDTQYF TRBJ2-3 few TRBV7-2 -
TGTGCCAGCAGCCAGAGGACAGATGAGCAGTACTTC CASSQRTDEQYF TRBJ2-7 - TRBV7-9 -
TGTGCCAGCAGCTTGGGGGTTGGTGGGGCCAACGTCCTGACTTTC CASSLGVGGANVLTF TRBJ2-6 few TRBV11-2 -
TGTGCCAGCAGTGAAAGTGCAACTAATGAAAAACTGTTTTTT CASSESATNEKLFF TRBJ1-4 once TRBV6-1 -
TGTGCCAGTAGTATCCTCGTGGGTAGCAATCAGCCCCAGCATTTT CASSILVGSNQPQHF TRBJ1-5 few TRBV19 -
TGCAGCGTTGGGCCGATCGTTGGAAGAGAGACCCAGTACTTC CSVGPIVGRETQYF TRBJ2-5 - TRBV29-1 -
TGTGCCAGCAGCTGGACCCAGGGGGTCTCAAGTCGGACCCAGTACTTC CASSWTQGVSSRTQYF TRBJ2-5 - TRBV5-4 TRBD1
TGTGCCTGGAGCTGGGAGGATTCACCCCTCCACTTT CAWSWEDSPLHF TRBJ1-6 few TRBV30 -
TGCGCCAGCAGCCAAGATACGACCGGGTATGCCTACACCTTC CASSQDTTGYAYTF TRBJ1-2 - TRBV4-1 -
TGTGCCAGCAGTGAGCAGGGAACGAGCTCCTACGAGCAGTACTTC CASSEQGTSSYEQYF TRBJ2-7 few TRBV6-1 -
TGTGCCTGGAGTTTTTTTGGAAACACCATATATTTT CAWSFFGNTIYF TRBJ1-3 - TRBV30 -
TGTGCCAGCTCACACCGGGACTACCCGGATAGTGAGCAGTTCTTC CASSHRDYPDSEQFF TRBJ2-1 few TRBV18 TRBD2
TGTGCCAGCAGCTCATCAGGATTAAACCCGATTTCACGCTTCTTT CASSSSGLNPISRFF TRBJ1-1 - TRBV7-9 -
TGTGCCAGCTCACAGGGAGGATATGGCTACACCTTC CASSQGGYGYTF TRBJ1-2 - TRBV18 -
TGCGCCAGCAGCGGGGGACAGGGGGCTGGTGGAAACACCATATATTTT CASSGGQGAGGNTIYF TRBJ1-3 few TRBV5-1 TRBD1
TGTGCCAGCAGCCGTCTAGCGGGAGGCCTCGAGCAGTTCTTC CASSRLAGGLEQFF TRBJ2-1 - TRBV13 TRBD2
TGCGCCAGCAGCCTCTATTGGGGGGGACCAGAGACCCAGTACTTC CASSLYWGGPETQYF TRBJ2-5 - TRBV4-1 TRBD2
TGCAGCGTTGATAGCTATGGCTACACCTTC CSVDSYGYTF TRBJ1-2 - TRBV29-1 -
TGTGCCAGCAGCTCTTTGGAGTCAGGCTACACCTTC CASSSLESGYTF TRBJ1-2 - TRBV5-4 -